The entry below gives a single T cell receptor beta chain sequence along with its context. The germline gives CDR1 LNHDA, CDR2 SQIVND (reference sequence). The junction had 4 bases not matched to a gene; V was cut back by 3 bases and J by 6 bases. CDR3 size: 13 residues. Assay: immunoSEQ multiplex PCR; the TCRdb copy retains only in-frame clones and omits some. The table includes 9,500 to 15,000 clones, around three quarters detected once. To release intraepithelial and lamina propria lymphocytes, the graft tissue was processed. This entry belongs to a study of graft-versus-host responses after intestinal transplantation.

The sample was ileum tissue, taken roughly 140 days after intestinal transplantation. The V and J genes are TRBV19 and TRBJ1-1, with 7 positions matching TRBD1. The clonotype comes from a human patient who received an intestinal transplant, so some T cells may come from the graft donor. DNA of the CDR3: TGTGCCAGTAGTATCCAGGGGGGCGCTGAAGCTTTCTTT. Its translation: CASSIQGGAEAFF.